This TCR beta chain was recovered during a study of cytomegalovirus exposure and HLA in healthy donors. Study in general: The 120 validation repertoires used the same platform as the 600 to 750 first-cohort repertoires (as reported by a later analysis). Overall study results and limits: A classifier reportedly called cytomegalovirus status with high sensitivity and specificity. Listed as cytomegalovirus-associated were about 160 TCR beta chains.

The table came from immunoSEQ multiplex PCR; TCRdb's copy has only in-frame clones and leaves some out. The sample includes 200,000 to 250,000 clones, roughly 88% of them seen just once. This CDR3 contains 16 residues. Germline loops: CDR1 MGHRA, CDR2 YSYEKL. V was shortened by 0 bases and J by 4 bases, with 13 bases between the two germline ends. Note on this clone: Its antigen is still unknown.

The origin of this receptor is a woman under 40 in good health and CMV-seropositive. Sequenced: PBMCs. The genes are TRBV4-1 and TRBJ1-3; D not resolved. In nucleotides, the CDR3 is TGCGCCAGCAGCCAAGATATGGTGACCTCCGGAAACACCATATATTTT. This translates into CASSQDMVTSGNTIYF.